This T cell receptor beta chain was captured in a study of Tregs in tolerant kidney transplant recipients (dated by TCRdb to about 2019). Notes on the research overall: Transplants used related donors with nonmyeloablative bone marrow transplantation; mixed chimerism was transient in the human trials. Before combined kidney and bone marrow transplantation, this study identified donor-specific regulatory T cells using TCRbeta sequencing and then followed those same cells after transplant. Study-wide findings and limitations: Donor-specific Treg expansion exceeded global Treg expansion in tolerant patients, suggesting antigen-driven rather than nonspecific expansion. Because the PCR primers were changed over time for some patients, nucleotide-level comparison could not be performed across the samples from those patients. Because only a small number of patients were included, the study had limitations, and the results will need to be validated in larger populations as well as under other immunosuppression protocols. Expanding Tregs with activated donor B cells appeared to identify the most biologically relevant and donor-specific TCRbeta repertoire. Biological reproducibility was not directly assessed, although technical replication error appeared to be minimal.

Concerning this clone: Its antigen is still unknown. The observed sequence ends 3 residues before the CDR3 terminus, with the missing tail filled in from the germline J gene.

This specimen's time point label, interpreted: blood sample drawn before combined kidney and bone marrow transplant. Thawed PBMCs were FACS-sorted into unstimulated Tregs (CD4+CD25+CD127-), CD4+ non-Tregs (CD4+CD25-), CD4 cells and CD8 cells. A few combined kidney and bone marrow transplant recipients from the ITN036ST trial were included as patients, and samples were available only from these trial subjects. Healthy control blood was processed to PBMCs by Ficoll density gradient and cryopreserved, and patient PBMCs were collected before and after transplant. For TCRbeta CDR3 sequencing, genomic DNA was extracted from sorted cells using the QIAGEN DNeasy Blood and Tissue Kit. High-throughput TCRbeta CDR3 sequencing was carried out commercially through immunoSEQ, with PCR amplification with bias correction and internal controls included. The authors' analysis ran thus. Unique productive TCRbeta sequences were defined by CDR3 nucleotide sequence when primers matched and otherwise by CDR3 amino acid sequence together with Vbeta and Jbeta genes. Sorting error was corrected by removing sequences shared between sorted populations at a frequency ratio of 2:1 or less, and the remaining shared sequences were assigned to the higher population. Sequences were defined as donor-reactive when expanded at least 5-fold in CFSE-low cells versus unstimulated cells and present at a frequency of at least 0.01% in CFSE-low cells. Jensen-Shannon divergence calculated on the top 100 TCRbeta sequences ranked by frequency was used to measure repertoire divergence. For samples with multiple sequencing runs, sorting error was corrected in each run separately before the runs were combined. TCRdb took this table from immuneACCESS and kept in-frame rearrangements with V and J called. Such tables lack part of the clones; where checked against another copy, unresolved V genes explain under half of the gap, and the rest is unexplained. The DNA was the basis for D and trimming; V, J and clone size are from that table. The table for this sample lists 30,000 to 35,000 clones. Of the sample, approximately 8.1% is held by the ten largest clones.

At the junction V is shortened by 1 base and J by 3 bases, with 10 bases in between. CDR1 and CDR2 are read off the germline V gene (reference sequence) as LGHDT and YNNKEL. CDR3 length: 15 amino acids, cysteine to phenylalanine. The DNA covers only part of the CDR3, 36 bases in frame from base 1. The source of this sequence is a human donor who received a combined kidney and bone marrow transplant. The chain employs TRBV3-1 (or the pseudogene TRBV3-2) and TRBJ1-5; no D gene call is confident. The sequencing here drew on CD8+ T cells from blood, taken before the transplant. CDR3 sequence: CASSQGPGYNQPQHF. The part of the CDR3 DNA that was read is TGTGCCAGCAGCCAAGGACCGGGGTACAATCAGCCC.